The 8 T cell receptor beta chains listed next were all sequenced from one sample in a study of T cell responses to AZD1222 COVID-19 vaccine. Assay used: immunoSEQ multiplex PCR; TCRdb lists only in-frame clones, some missing. This table has over 150,000 clones, around 88% appearing once. Material: peripheral blood, obtained 28 days after the second AZD1222 dose. All receptors derive from an adult who received the AZD1222 COVID-19 vaccine.

This chain joins TRBV27 and TRBJ2-3; D may be TRBD1 (5 bases). The V gene lost 5 bases and the J gene lost 7 bases, with 16 bases spanning the gap. CDR3 length equals 14 residues. The germline CDR1 and CDR2 sequences are MNHEY and SMNVEV (reference sequence). CDR3 DNA sequence: TGTGCCAGCAGTCTAAGGGGATTAGTGCATACGCAGTATTTT. Its translation is CASSLRGLVHTQYF.

This clone was counted only a few times. CDR3 in amino acids: CASSIPISGANVLTF. Here the CDR3 DNA reads TGTGCCAGTAGTATTCCTATCTCTGGGGCCAACGTCCTGACTTTC. The chain employs TRBV19 and TRBJ2-6; D is uncertain. CDR1 is LNHDA, CDR2 SQIVND, per germline (reference sequence). The CDR3 totals 15 residues. V dropped 3 bases and J dropped 0 bases, with 6 bases sitting between them.

This clone was observed a single time. The chain combines TRBV2 with TRBJ2-2; D not certain. Trimming removed 6 bases at V and 5 bases at J, with 10 bases between. CDR1 is SNHLY, CDR2 FYNNEI, per germline. This CDR3 region has 13 residues. The CDR3 nucleotides are TGTGCCAGCAGAAATATCAAAACCGGGGAGCTGTTTTTT. This codes for CASRNIKTGELFF. Full variable domain (remainder filled in from reference TRBV2 and TRBJ2-2): EPEVTQTPSHQVTQMGQEVILRCVPISNHLYFYWYRQILGQKVEFLVSFYNNEISEKSEIFDDQFSVERPDGSNFTLKIRSTKLEDSAMYFCASRNIKTGELFFGEGSRLTVL.

About this clone: Germline is not matched at one junction end, which may reflect a read error. This CDR3 reads CASREYYEQYF. The DNA of the CDR3 is TGCGCCAGCAGGGAGTACTACGAGCAGTACTTC. The chain recombines TRBV10-2 with TRBJ2-7; D remains ambiguous. This CDR3 contains 11 residues. Germline V gene data show CDR1 as WSHSY and CDR2 as SAAADI.

The gene calls are TRBV12-5 and TRBJ1-5, with D unresolved. This CDR3 comprises 14 residues. V was clipped by 0 bases and J by 3 bases, with 6 bases between them. CDR1 LGHNT and CDR2 FRNRAP come from the germline V gene. CDR3 protein: CASGLVPYNQPQHF. The CDR3 region has the DNA TGTGCTAGTGGTTTGGTCCCGTACAATCAGCCCCAGCATTTT. The variable domain in full, with the rest retrieved from reference TRBV12-5 and TRBJ1-5, is DARVTQTPRHKVTEMGQEVTMRCQPILGHNTVFWYRQTMMQGLELLAYFRNRAPLDDSGMPKDRFSAEMPDATLATLKIQPSEPRDSAVYFCASGLVPYNQPQHFGDGTRLSIL.

V and J are TRBV5-1 and TRBJ1-2; D unclear. Germline values: CDR1 SGHRS, CDR2 YFSETQ. CDR3 length: 15 amino acids. Trimming took off 0 bases at V and 8 bases at J, with 17 bases between the two ends. The CDR3 loop is CASSLDGWTPDGYTF. The CDR3 coding sequence is TGCGCCAGCAGCTTGGATGGTTGGACTCCCGACGGCTACACCTTC. Supplemented by reference TRBV5-1 and TRBJ1-2, the full variable domain reads KAGVTQTPRYLIKTRGQQVTLSCSPISGHRSVSWYQQTPGQGLQFLFEYFSETQRNKGNFPGRFSGRQFSNSRSEMNVSTLELGDSALYLCASSLDGWTPDGYTFGSGTRLTVV.

This clone was seen only a few times. The genes are TRBV27 and TRBJ1-4; D remains unclear. The CDR3 is made up of 12 amino acids. V lost 6 bases and J 8 bases, leaving 10 bases between the germline ends. Germline assignment: CDR1 MNHEY and CDR2 SMNVEV (reference sequence). This CDR3 reads CASRSVGEKLFF. DNA of the CDR3: TGTGCCAGCAGATCTGTGGGGGAAAAACTGTTTTTT.

This chain connects TRBV3-1 (or the pseudogene TRBV3-2) to TRBJ1-2; TRBD1 matches at 9 bases. Germline assignment: CDR1 LGHDT and CDR2 YNNKEL (reference sequence). CDR3 length: 15 residues. The trim removed 5 bases at V and 2 bases at J, leaving 6 bases unmatched. Here the CDR3 reads CASSTTGTGNYGYTF. CDR3 nucleotide sequence: TGTGCCAGCAGCACTACCGGGACAGGGAACTATGGCTACACCTTC.